The 20 T cell receptor beta chains in this list originate from one sample, sequenced in a study of beta chain features in type 1 diabetes (dated by TCRdb to about 2018). Findings and caveats that apply to the study as a whole: In all four CD4+ subsets, TCRB CDR3 length was moderately but significantly shorter in type 1 diabetes patients.

For these TCRs, the target antigens are not known. Library preparation employed the immunoSEQ multiplex PCR assay. The entire amount of isolated RNA was reverse transcribed using the High Capacity cDNA Reverse Transcription Kit, so the sequenced TCRB transcripts were expressed ones. TCRdb stores this immuneACCESS table with in-frame sequences only. Part of the clones is absent; in the studies checked, under half of the shortfall reflects unresolved V genes, and no reason is known for the rest. The sample table contains roughly 100,000 clones; only one count was recorded for 25% to 35% of them. Less than 0.65% of the sample comes from the top ten. Sequencing was carried out using central memory CD4+ T cells from blood. The source is a woman younger than 30 with type 1 diabetes.

This clone was observed a handful of times. The chain joins TRBV7-9 to TRBJ2-2; 7 nucleotides match TRBD2. The V gene end was trimmed by 5 bases and the J gene end by 0 bases; junction bases not matched to a gene: 3. The CDR3 runs 15 residues. The germline CDR1 and CDR2 sequences are SEHNR and FQNEAQ (reference sequence). CDR3 in amino acids: CASSRAGPNTGELFF. In nucleotides, the CDR3 is TGTGCCAGCAGCCGAGCGGGGCCGAACACCGGGGAGCTGTTTTTT.

The rearrangement uses TRBV10-3 and TRBJ1-5; possible D gene TRBD1, 6 bases. The CDR3 is 15 amino acids. Trimming pared 3 bases from V and 0 bases from J, leaving 9 bases between. Germline V gene sequence: CDR1 ENHRY, CDR2 SYGVKD. The DNA of the CDR3 is TGTGCCATCAGTGACGGGGGGCTTAGCAATCAGCCCCAGCATTTT. Translation: CAISDGGLSNQPQHF.

The chain is built from TRBV5-6 and TRBJ1-4; possibly TRBD1 for D (5 bases). The germline V gene encodes CDR1 SGHDT and CDR2 YYEEEE. Trimming took off 3 bases at V and 8 bases at J, with 17 bases between the two ends. The CDR3 runs to 15 residues. The DNA for the CDR3 is TGTGCCAGCAGCTCCGGACACTCCGGGGGGGAAAAACTGTTTTTT. Translation: CASSSGHSGGEKLFF.

This clone appeared a few times. The rearrangement uses TRBV9 and TRBJ2-1; 7 bases map to TRBD1. CDR1 and CDR2 from the germline V gene are SGDLS and YYNGEE. The trim removed 4 bases at V and 9 bases at J, leaving 10 bases unmatched. The CDR3 sequence is 14 residues long. CDR3 protein: CASSPRQGQGEQFF. The CDR3 coding sequence is TGTGCCAGCAGCCCCCGACAGGGCCAGGGTGAGCAGTTCTTC. Combining the CDR3 with reference TRBV9 and TRBJ2-1 gives the whole variable domain DSGVTQTPKHLITATGQRVTLRCSPRSGDLSVYWYQQSLDQGLQFLIQYYNGEERAKGNILERFSAQQFPDLHSELNLSSLELGDSALYFCASSPRQGQGEQFFGPGTRLTVL.

The chain recombines TRBV2 with TRBJ2-4, with D uncertain. The CDR3 consists of 15 residues. The germline CDR1 and CDR2 sequences are SNHLY and FYNNEI. Trimming took off 4 bases at V and 3 bases at J, with 13 bases between the two ends. The CDR3 bases are TGTGCCAGCAGTGGGGCCTTTGGCAGCAAAAACATTCAGTACTTC. This gives the protein CASSGAFGSKNIQYF.

V usage is TRBV7-9 and J usage is TRBJ2-1; 13 positions agree with TRBD2. The V gene's germline CDR1 is SEHNR and CDR2 FQNEAQ (reference sequence). Trimming took 4 bases from V and 6 from J; bases not matched to a gene: 9. This CDR3 comprises 17 residues. CDR3 residues: CASSSRGLAGDPNEQFF. The CDR3 bases are TGTGCCAGCAGCTCAAGAGGACTAGCGGGAGACCCCAATGAGCAGTTCTTC.

V gene TRBV5-1 combines with J gene TRBJ2-5; TRBD1 matches at 7 bases. The J segment lost 4 bases and the V segment lost 4 bases, leaving 13 bases of the junction unmatched. The CDR3 has 16 amino acids. The germline gives CDR1 SGHRS, CDR2 YFSETQ. Written as DNA, the CDR3 is TGCGCCAGCAGCATCACCCCAGGGGGATCTGGAGAGACCCAGTACTTC. Translation gives CASSITPGGSGETQYF.

The sample holds a few counts of this clone. In DNA form, the CDR3 reads TGTGCCAGCAGCGCCCAAGGGGGCGGGAGGACAGACAATGAGCAGTTCTTC. This codes for CASSAQGGGRTDNEQFF. This chain uses TRBV7-3 with TRBJ2-1, with a possible D match to TRBD2 (8 bases). This CDR3 contains 17 residues. Germline lookup yields CDR1 SGHTA and CDR2 FQGTGA. V dropped 5 bases and J dropped 5 bases, with 22 bases sitting between them. Together with reference TRBV7-3 and TRBJ2-1, the CDR3 gives the full variable domain: GAGVSQTPSNKVTEKGKYVELRCDPISGHTALYWYRQSLGQGPEFLIYFQGTGAADDSGLPNDRFFAVRPEGSVSTLKIQRTERGDSAVYLCASSAQGGGRTDNEQFFGPGTRLTVL.

This clone was found a few times. The V call is TRBV10-3, the J call TRBJ2-7, with a tentative D call TRBD2 (6 bases). Trimming took 6 bases from V and 0 from J, leaving 15 bases between them. The CDR3 runs 15 residues. CDR1 and CDR2 (germline): ENHRY, SYGVKD. The CDR3 nucleotides are TGTGCCATCAGAACGCCGGGACTGGACTCCTACGAGCAGTACTTC. This gives the protein CAIRTPGLDSYEQYF.

This clone came up a few times. The gene calls are TRBV5-1 and TRBJ2-2; unclear D gene. V dropped 0 bases and J dropped 4 bases, with 10 bases sitting between them. Germline-derived CDR1 and CDR2 are SGHRS and YFSETQ. The CDR3 runs 15 residues. The CDR3 reads CASSLDIGGTGELFF. The CDR3 DNA reads TGCGCCAGCAGCTTGGATATCGGCGGCACCGGGGAGCTGTTTTTT.

There are many counts of this clone. This chain joins TRBV29-1 and TRBJ2-1; D not certain. Per the germline V gene, CDR1 is SQVTM and CDR2 is ANQGSEA. V was shortened by 1 base and J by 10 bases, with 14 bases between the two germline ends. The CDR3 covers 13 residues. For the CDR3, the DNA is TGCAGCGTTGAAGTCTTTGCCTCCGCGGAGCAGTTCTTC. As protein: CSVEVFASAEQFF.

The V call is TRBV1, the J call TRBJ2-1; the listed D gene, TRBD1, was not tested against the DNA. TRBV1 corresponds to a pseudogene. The CDR3 contains 17 residues. The chain's CDR3 is CTGSQPIPQAGANEQFF. The CDR3 bases are TGCACCGGCAGCCAACCAATCCCGCAGGCAGGGGCTAATGAGCAGTTCTTC.

V gene TRBV6-5 combines with J gene TRBJ2-1; TRBD1 might be the D (5 bases). Looked up from germline, CDR1 is MNHEY and CDR2 is SVGAGI. Trimming stripped 4 bases from V and 2 bases from J, with 12 bases between. This CDR3 spans 15 amino acids. CDR3 sequence (DNA): TGTGCCAGCAGTTCCCCAGGGAAAACCTACAATGAGCAGTTCTTC. Protein: CASSSPGKTYNEQFF.

This chain connects TRBV5-1 to TRBJ1-5; D remains unclear. The CDR3 has 13 amino acids. Between the trimmed V and J ends, which lost 5 bases and 5 bases, there was a span of 11 bases. Germline V lookup: CDR1 SGHRS, CDR2 YFSETQ. CDR3 region: CASSYGKDQPQHF. The CDR3, as DNA: TGCGCCAGCAGTTACGGGAAAGATCAGCCCCAGCATTTT.

In DNA form, the CDR3 reads TGTGCCAGCAGCCAAAACGGGGACAGGGCCCGCGATGGCTACACCTTC. Translated: CASSQNGDRARDGYTF. The rearrangement uses TRBV4-2 and TRBJ1-2, with TRBD1 identical over 9 bases. Germline CDR1 LGHNA, CDR2 YNFKEQ. J was trimmed by 6 bases and V by 2 bases; bases with no gene match: 10. CDR3 size: 16 residues.

This clone has at least ten counts. This CDR3 reads CASSKAQGRTDTQYF. CDR3 coding DNA: TGTGCCAGCAGTAAGGCACAGGGGAGGACAGATACGCAGTATTTT. The genes are TRBV2 and TRBJ2-3; D may be TRBD1 (7 bases). Germline loops: CDR1 SNHLY, CDR2 FYNNEI. The CDR3 has 15 amino acids. V lost 5 bases to trimming and J lost 3 bases, with 15 bases between them.

The table lists this clone with a few counts. The chain is built from TRBV30 and TRBJ1-2; the D gene is possibly TRBD1 (5 bases). The CDR3 contains 13 residues. V was clipped by 4 bases and J by 2 bases, with 11 bases between them. Germline V gene data show CDR1 as GTSNPN and CDR2 as SVGIG (reference sequence). The CDR3 loop is CAWNEDMNYGYTF. The CDR3 DNA is TGTGCCTGGAACGAGGACATGAACTATGGCTACACCTTC.

This chain joins TRBV25-1 and TRBJ2-1; TRBD1 agrees at 10 bases. Trimming took 3 bases from V and 7 from J; bases not matched to a gene: 6. Germline lookup yields CDR1 MGHDK and CDR2 SYGVNS. The length of the CDR3 is 15 residues. The CDR3 sequence: CASSEGQGPSNEQFF. DNA of the CDR3: TGTGCCAGCAGTGAGGGACAGGGGCCCTCAAATGAGCAGTTCTTC. The whole variable domain, filled in from reference TRBV25-1 and TRBJ2-1, reads EADIYQTPRYLVIGTGKKITLECSQTMGHDKMYWYQQDPGMELHLIHYSYGVNSTEKGDLSSESTVSRIRTEHFPLTLESARPSHTSQYLCASSEGQGPSNEQFFGPGTRLTVL.

The chain recombines TRBV18 with TRBJ2-1, with 9 nucleotides matching TRBD2. This CDR3 is 16 amino acids long. Per germline, CDR1 KGHSH and CDR2 LQKENI. The ends lost 0 bases at V and 6 bases at J; junction bases unmatched: 6. CDR3 amino acids: CASSPPGLAIGNEQFF. The CDR3 DNA reads TGTGCCAGCTCACCACCGGGACTAGCCATTGGCAATGAGCAGTTCTTC.

This clone was seen a few times. The V gene is TRBV11-2, the J gene TRBJ2-3; TRBD1 agrees at 7 bases. CDR3 length equals 16 residues. Germline CDR1 and CDR2: SGHAT and FQNNGV. The V gene end was trimmed by 3 bases and the J gene end by 2 bases; junction bases not matched to a gene: 8. This chain's CDR3 is CASSFDRDRSTDTQYF. The CDR3 DNA reads as TGTGCCAGCAGCTTCGACCGGGACAGATCCACAGATACGCAGTATTTT.